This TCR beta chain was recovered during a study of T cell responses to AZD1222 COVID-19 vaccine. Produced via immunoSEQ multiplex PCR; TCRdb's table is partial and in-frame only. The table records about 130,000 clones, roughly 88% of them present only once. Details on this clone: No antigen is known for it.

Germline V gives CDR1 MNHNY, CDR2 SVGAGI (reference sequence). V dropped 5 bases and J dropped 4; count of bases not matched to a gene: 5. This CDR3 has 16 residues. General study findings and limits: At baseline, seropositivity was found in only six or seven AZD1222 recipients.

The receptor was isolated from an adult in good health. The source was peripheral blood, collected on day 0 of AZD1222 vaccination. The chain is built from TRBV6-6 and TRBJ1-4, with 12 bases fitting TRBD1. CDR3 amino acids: CASSPGQGALNEKLFF. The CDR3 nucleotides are TGTGCCAGCAGTCCGGGACAGGGGGCCCTTAATGAAAAACTGTTTTTT.